The TCR beta chain described here comes from a study of T cells in Graves' hyperthyroidism and ophthalmopathy. This clonotype was seen many times. Germline trimming cut 6 bases from V and 2 bases from J; bases unmatched to any gene: 11. Germline V gives CDR1 SGHAT, CDR2 FQNNGV. This CDR3 is 16 amino acids long. Researchers took RNA transcripts and amplified the TCR beta CDR3 regions from them. The HTBI primer set drove a first-round RT-PCR of the TCR CDR3. A single record per CDR3 protein comes from TCRdb applying MiXCR to the multiplex PCR reads. The sample shows fewer than 500,000 distinct CDR3 sequences, approximately 14% of them seen only once.

The sequenced sample consisted of blood. This TCR came from a woman in her twenties or thirties with Graves' ophthalmopathy. The chain links TRBV11-2 to TRBJ2-3, with TRBD2 identical over 7 bases. CDR3 nucleotide sequence: TGTGCCAGCAGGGCGGGGGTTTCGACAGACACAGATACGCAGTATTTT. As protein: CASRAGVSTDTDTQYF.